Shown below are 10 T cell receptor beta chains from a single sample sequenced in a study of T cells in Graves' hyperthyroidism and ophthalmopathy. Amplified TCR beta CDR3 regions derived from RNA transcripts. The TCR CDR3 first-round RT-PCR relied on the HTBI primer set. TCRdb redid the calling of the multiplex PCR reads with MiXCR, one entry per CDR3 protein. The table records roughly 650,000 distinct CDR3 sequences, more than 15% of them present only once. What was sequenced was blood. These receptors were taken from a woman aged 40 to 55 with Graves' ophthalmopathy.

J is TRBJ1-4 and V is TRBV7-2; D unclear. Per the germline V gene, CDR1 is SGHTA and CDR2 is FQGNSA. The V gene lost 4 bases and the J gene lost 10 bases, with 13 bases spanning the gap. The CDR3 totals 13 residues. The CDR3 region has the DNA TGTGCCAGCAGCTCCATCTTGGACGGAAAACTGTTTTTT. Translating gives CASSSILDGKLFF.

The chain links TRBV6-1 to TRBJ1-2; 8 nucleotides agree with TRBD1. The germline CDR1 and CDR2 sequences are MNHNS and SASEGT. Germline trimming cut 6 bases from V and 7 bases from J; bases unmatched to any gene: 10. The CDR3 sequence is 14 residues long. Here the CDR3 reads CASSASGTGIGYTF. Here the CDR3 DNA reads TGTGCCAGCAGCGCATCCGGGACAGGTATTGGCTACACCTTC.

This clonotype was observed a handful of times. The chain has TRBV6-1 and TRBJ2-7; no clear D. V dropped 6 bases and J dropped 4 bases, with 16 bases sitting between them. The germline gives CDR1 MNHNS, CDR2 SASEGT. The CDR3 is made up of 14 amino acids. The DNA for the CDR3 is TGTGCCAGCAGCTCCTCTTCATTCTCTTACGAGCAGTACTTC. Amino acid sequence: CASSSSSFSYEQYF.

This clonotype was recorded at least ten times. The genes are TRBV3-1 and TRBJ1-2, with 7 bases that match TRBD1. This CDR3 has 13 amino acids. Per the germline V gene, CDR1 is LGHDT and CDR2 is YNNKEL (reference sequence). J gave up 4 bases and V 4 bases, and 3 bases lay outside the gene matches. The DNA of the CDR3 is TGTGCCAGCAGCCGTGGGGACAGCTATGGCTACACCTTC. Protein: CASSRGDSYGYTF.

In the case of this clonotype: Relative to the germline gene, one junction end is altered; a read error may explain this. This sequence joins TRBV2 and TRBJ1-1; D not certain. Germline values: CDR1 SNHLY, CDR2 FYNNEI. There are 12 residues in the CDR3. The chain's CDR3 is CASSPLNTEACF. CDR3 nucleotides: TGTGCCAGCAGCCCATTGAACACTGAAGCTTGCTTT.

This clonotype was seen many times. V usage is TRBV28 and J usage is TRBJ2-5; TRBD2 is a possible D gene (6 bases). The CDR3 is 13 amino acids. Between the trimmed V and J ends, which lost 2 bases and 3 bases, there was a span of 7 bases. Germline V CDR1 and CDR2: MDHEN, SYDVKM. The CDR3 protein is CASSLVAEETQYF. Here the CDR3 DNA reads TGTGCCAGCAGTTTAGTAGCGGAAGAGACCCAGTACTTC.

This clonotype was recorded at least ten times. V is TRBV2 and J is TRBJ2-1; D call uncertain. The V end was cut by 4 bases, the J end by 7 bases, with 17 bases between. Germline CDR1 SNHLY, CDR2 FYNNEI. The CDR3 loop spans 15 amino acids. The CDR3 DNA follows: TGTGCCAGCAGTGTTTCTCGTACCTACGTTAATGAGCAGTTCTTC. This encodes CASSVSRTYVNEQFF.

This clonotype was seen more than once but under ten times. The CDR3 DNA reads as TGCAGTGCCGGGACTAGCGGGGCGGAGACCCAGTACTTC. It encodes CSAGTSGAETQYF. The rearrangement uses TRBV20-1 and TRBJ2-5; 13 nucleotides line up with TRBD2. Germline V gene data show CDR1 as DFQATT and CDR2 as SNEGSKA (reference sequence). CDR3 length: 13 amino acids. With 6 bases clipped from V and 5 bases from J, the junction kept 3 bases outside the gene matches.

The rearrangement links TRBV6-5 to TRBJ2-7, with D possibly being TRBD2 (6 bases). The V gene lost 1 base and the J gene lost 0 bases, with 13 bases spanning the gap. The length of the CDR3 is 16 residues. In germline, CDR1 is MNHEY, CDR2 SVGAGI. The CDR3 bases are TGTGCCAGCAGTTACTTCGGGGCGCGGGGCTCCTACGAGCAGTACTTC. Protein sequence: CASSYFGARGSYEQYF.

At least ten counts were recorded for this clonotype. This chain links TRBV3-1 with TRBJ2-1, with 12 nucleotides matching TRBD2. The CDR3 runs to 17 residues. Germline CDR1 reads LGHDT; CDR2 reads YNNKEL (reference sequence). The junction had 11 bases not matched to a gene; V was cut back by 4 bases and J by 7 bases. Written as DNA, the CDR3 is TGTGCCAGCAGCCCGACGTGGACTAGCGGGATCAGGAATGAGCAGTTCTTC. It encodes CASSPTWTSGIRNEQFF.